This T cell receptor (beta chain) was recovered during a study of T cell changes during pregnancy in multiple sclerosis. The table came from immunoSEQ multiplex PCR; TCRdb's copy has only in-frame clones and leaves some out. The table has under 100,000 clones, approximately 94% seen once; the top ten hold approximately 2.4%. CDR1 is SGHDT, CDR2 YYEEEE, per germline. After removal of 4 bases from V and 4 bases from J, the junction contained 4 bases not matched to a gene. CDR3 size: 13 residues. This clone was seen a single time. The specimen comprised peripheral blood, sampled in the third trimester of pregnancy. This receptor was obtained from a female donor with multiple sclerosis, enrolled in a pregnancy study. The chain combines TRBV5-6 with TRBJ1-2, with 7 bases lining up with TRBD1. The CDR3 sequence: CASSPGTAYGYTF. The CDR3 bases are TGTGCCAGCAGCCCGGGGACAGCCTATGGCTACACCTTC.